This T cell receptor beta chain was sequenced for a study of molecular identifiers for immune sequencing clone quantification. Findings of the study overall: Investigators reportedly could detect spiked Jurkat TCR RNA from one cell among 1.1 million or so naive cells. Naive cells had under 1% of molecules in clones above 20 RNA copies, effectors over 98%.

The use of previously described methods and listed TCR primers produced the bulk TCR libraries. TCRdb analysed the PCR reads with MiXCR anew, one entry per CDR3 protein. The table includes over 550,000 distinct CDR3 sequences, about 25% detected once. The CDR3 sequence is 15 residues long. Germline V gene data show CDR1 as LGHDT and CDR2 as YNNKEL (reference sequence). With 0 bases removed from V and 2 bases from J, the gap between germline ends came to 9 bases. In this sample, this clonotype turned up a few times. What it binds is unknown. The receptor was isolated from a human donor in good health. Some libraries in this study had Jurkat cell RNA spiked in. Sequencing used naive CD8+ T cells from blood, with Jurkat cell RNA spiked in. The subset is: FACS-sorted CD8+CD4-CCR7+CD45RA+ naive T cells. J is TRBJ2-3 and V is TRBV3-1; no firm D call. The CDR3 DNA is TGTGCCAGCAGCCAAGACGGTCGGTCCACAGATACGCAGTATTTT. Its translation is CASSQDGRSTDTQYF.